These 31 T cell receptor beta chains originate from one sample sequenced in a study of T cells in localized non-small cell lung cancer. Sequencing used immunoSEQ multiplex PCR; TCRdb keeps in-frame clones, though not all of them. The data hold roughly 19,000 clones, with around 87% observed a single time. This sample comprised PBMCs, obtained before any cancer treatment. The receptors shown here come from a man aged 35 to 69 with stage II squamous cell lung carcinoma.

CDR3 DNA sequence: TGTGCCAGCGGATTAGGGGGTACTGAAGCTTTCTTT. It specifies CASGLGGTEAFF. The V gene is TRBV6-6, the J gene TRBJ1-1, with D maybe TRBD1 (6 bases). V lost 8 bases and J 5 bases, leaving 12 bases between the germline ends. Per the germline V gene, CDR1 is MNHNY and CDR2 is SVGAGI (reference sequence). This CDR3 contains 12 residues.

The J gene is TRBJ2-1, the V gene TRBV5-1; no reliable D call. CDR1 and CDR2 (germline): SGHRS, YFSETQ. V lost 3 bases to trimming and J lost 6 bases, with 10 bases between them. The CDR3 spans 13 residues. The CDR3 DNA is TGCGCCAGCAGCTGGAACATGCCCAATGAGCAGTTCTTC. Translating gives CASSWNMPNEQFF.

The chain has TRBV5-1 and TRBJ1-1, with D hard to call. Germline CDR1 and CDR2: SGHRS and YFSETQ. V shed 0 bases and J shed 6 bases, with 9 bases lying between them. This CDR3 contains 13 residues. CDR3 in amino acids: CASSLEIISEAFF. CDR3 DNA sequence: TGCGCCAGCAGCTTGGAGATAATCTCTGAAGCTTTCTTT.

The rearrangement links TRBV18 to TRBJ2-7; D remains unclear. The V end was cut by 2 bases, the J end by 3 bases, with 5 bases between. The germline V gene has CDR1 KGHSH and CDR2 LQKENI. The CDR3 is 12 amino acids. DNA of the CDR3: TGTGCCAGCTCACCAAACATCTACGAGCAGTACTTC. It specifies CASSPNIYEQYF.

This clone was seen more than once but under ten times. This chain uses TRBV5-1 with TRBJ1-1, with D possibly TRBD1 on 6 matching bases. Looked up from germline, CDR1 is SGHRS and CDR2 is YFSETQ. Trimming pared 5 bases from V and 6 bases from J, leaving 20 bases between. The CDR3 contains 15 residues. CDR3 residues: CASSSGLRQDAEAFF. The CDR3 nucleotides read TGCGCCAGCAGTTCAGGACTCAGACAGGACGCTGAAGCTTTCTTT.

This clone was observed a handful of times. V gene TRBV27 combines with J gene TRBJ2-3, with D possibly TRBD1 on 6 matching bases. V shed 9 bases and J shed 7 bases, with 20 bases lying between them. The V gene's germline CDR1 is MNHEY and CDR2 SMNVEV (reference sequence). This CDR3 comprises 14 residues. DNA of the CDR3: TGTGCCAGGACATCAACAGGGAGAGCACATACGCAGTATTTT. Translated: CARTSTGRAHTQYF.

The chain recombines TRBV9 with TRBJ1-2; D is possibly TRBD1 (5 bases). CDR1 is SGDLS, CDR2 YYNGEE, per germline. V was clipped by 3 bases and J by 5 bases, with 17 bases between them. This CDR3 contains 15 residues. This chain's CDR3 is CASSEVGEAGYGYTF. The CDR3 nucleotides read TGTGCCAGCAGCGAGGTGGGGGAGGCGGGTTATGGCTACACCTTC.

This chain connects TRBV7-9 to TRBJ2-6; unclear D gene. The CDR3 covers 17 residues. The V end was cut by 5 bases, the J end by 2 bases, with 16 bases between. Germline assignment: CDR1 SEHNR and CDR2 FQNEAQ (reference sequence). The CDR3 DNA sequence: TGTGCCAGCAGCACATCCCTGAGCGTCACTGGGGCCAACGTCCTGACTTTC. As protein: CASSTSLSVTGANVLTF.

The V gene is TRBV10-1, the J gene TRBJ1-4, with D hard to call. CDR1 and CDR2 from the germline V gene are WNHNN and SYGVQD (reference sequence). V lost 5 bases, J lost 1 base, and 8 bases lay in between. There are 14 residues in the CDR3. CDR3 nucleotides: TGCGCCAGCAGTCGCAGGAAAACTAATGAAAAACTGTTTTTT. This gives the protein CASSRRKTNEKLFF.

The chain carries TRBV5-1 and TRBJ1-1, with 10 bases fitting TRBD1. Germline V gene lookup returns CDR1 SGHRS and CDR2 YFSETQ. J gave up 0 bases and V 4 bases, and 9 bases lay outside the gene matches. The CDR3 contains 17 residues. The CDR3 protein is CASSLVGTGALNTEAFF. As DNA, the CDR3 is TGCGCCAGCAGCCTGGTAGGGACAGGGGCCCTGAACACTGAAGCTTTCTTT. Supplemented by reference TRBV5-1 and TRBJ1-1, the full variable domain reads KAGVTQTPRYLIKTRGQQVTLSCSPISGHRSVSWYQQTPGQGLQFLFEYFSETQRNKGNFPGRFSGRQFSNSRSEMNVSTLELGDSALYLCASSLVGTGALNTEAFFGQGTRLTVV.

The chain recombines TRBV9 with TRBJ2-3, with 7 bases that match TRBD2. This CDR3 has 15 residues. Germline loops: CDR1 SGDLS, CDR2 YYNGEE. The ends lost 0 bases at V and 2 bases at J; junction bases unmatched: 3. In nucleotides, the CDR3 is TGTGCCAGCAGCGTAGTGGGGGACTACACAGATACGCAGTATTTT. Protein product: CASSVVGDYTDTQYF.

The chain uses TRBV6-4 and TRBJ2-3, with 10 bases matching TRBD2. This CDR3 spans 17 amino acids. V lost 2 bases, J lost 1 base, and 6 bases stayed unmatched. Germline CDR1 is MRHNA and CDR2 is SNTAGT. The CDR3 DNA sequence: TGTGCCAGCAGTGACACACCCGGGACTAGCGGCACAGATACGCAGTATTTT. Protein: CASSDTPGTSGTDTQYF.

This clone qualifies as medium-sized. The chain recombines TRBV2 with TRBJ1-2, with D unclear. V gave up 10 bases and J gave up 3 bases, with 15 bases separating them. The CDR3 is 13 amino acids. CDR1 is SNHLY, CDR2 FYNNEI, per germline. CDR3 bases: TGTGCCAAGGTCAGCGAACCCCACTATGGCTACACCTTC. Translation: CAKVSEPHYGYTF.

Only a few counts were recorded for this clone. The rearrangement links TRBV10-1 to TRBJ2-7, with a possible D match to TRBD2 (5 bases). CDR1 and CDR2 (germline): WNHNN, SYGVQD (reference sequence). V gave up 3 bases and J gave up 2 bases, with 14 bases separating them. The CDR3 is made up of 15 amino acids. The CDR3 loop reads CASSEGFREPYEQYF. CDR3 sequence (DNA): TGCGCCAGCAGTGAAGGATTTCGGGAACCCTACGAGCAGTACTTC.

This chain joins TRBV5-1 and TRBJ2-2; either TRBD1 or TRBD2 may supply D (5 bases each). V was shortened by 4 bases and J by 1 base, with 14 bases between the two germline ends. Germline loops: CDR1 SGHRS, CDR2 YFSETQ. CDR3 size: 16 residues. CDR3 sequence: CASSPRGFLNTGELFF. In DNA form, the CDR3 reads TGCGCCAGCAGCCCCCGGGGCTTTCTGAACACCGGGGAGCTGTTTTTT.

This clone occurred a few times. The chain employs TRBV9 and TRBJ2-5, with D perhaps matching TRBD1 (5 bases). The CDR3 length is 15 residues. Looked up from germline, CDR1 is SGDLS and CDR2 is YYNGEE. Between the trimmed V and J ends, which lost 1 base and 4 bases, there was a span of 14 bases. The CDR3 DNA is TGTGCCAGCAGCGTACAGGGAACGTACGGAGAGACCCAGTACTTC. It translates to CASSVQGTYGETQYF.

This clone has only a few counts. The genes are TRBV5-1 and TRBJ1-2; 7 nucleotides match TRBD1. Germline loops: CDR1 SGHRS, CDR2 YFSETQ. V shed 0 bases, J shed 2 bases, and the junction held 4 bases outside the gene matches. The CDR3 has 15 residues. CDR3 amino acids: CASSLGQGGNYGYTF. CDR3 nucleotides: TGCGCCAGCAGCTTGGGACAGGGAGGAAACTATGGCTACACCTTC.

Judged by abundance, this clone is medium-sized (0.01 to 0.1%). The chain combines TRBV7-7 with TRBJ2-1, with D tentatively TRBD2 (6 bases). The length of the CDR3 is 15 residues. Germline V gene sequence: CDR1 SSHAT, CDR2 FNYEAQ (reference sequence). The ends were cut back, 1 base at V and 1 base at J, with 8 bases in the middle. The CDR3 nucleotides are TGTGCCAGCAGCTTAGGACTAGATTCCTACAATGAGCAGTTCTTC. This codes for CASSLGLDSYNEQFF. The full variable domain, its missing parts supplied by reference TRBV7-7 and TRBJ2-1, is GAGVSQSPRYKVTKRGQDVTLRCDPISSHATLYWYQQALGQGPEFLTYFNYEAQPDKSGLPSDRFSAERPEGSISTLTIQRTEQRDSAMYRCASSLGLDSYNEQFFGPGTRLTVL.

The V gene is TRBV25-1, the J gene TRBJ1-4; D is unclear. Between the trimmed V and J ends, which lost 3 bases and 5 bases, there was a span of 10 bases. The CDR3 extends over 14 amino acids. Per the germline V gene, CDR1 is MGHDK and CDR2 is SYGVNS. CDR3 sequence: CASSDARTNEKLFF. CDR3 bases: TGTGCCAGCAGTGACGCCAGGACCAATGAAAAACTGTTTTTT.

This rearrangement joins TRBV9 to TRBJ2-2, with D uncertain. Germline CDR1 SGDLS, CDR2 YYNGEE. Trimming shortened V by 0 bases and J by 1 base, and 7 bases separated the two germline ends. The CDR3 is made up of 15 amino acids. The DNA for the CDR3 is TGTGCCAGCAGCGTAGATGTACAGAACACCGGGGAGCTGTTTTTT. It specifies CASSVDVQNTGELFF.

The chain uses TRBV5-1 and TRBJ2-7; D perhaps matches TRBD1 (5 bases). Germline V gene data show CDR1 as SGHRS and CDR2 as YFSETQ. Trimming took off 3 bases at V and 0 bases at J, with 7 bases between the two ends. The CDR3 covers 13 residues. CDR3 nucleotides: TGCGCCAGCAGCTCCGACAGCTCCTACGAGCAGTACTTC. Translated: CASSSDSSYEQYF. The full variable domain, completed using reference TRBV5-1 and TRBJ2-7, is KAGVTQTPRYLIKTRGQQVTLSCSPISGHRSVSWYQQTPGQGLQFLFEYFSETQRNKGNFPGRFSGRQFSNSRSEMNVSTLELGDSALYLCASSSDSSYEQYFGPGTRLTVT.

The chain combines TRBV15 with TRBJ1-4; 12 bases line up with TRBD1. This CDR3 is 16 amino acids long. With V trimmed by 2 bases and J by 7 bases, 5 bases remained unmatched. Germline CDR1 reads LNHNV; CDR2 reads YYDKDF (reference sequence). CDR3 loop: CATSRPGQGAGEKLFF. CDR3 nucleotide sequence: TGTGCCACCAGCAGACCGGGACAGGGGGCTGGTGAAAAACTGTTTTTT. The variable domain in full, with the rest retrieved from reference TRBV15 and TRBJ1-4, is DAMVIQNPRYQVTQFGKPVTLSCSQTLNHNVMYWYQQKSSQAPKLLFHYYDKDFNNEADTPDNFQSRRPNTSFCFLDIRSPGLGDTAMYLCATSRPGQGAGEKLFFGSGTQLSVL.

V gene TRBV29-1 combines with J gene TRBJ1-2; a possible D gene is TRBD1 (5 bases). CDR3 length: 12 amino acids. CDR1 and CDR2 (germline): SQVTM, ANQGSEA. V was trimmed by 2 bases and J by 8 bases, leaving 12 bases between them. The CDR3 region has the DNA TGCAGCGTTGAATCAGGGAGGTCGGGCTACACCTTC. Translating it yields CSVESGRSGYTF. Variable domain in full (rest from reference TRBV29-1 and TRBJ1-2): SAVISQKPSRDICQRGTSLTIQCQVDSQVTMMFWYRQQPGQSLTLIATANQGSEATYESGFVIDKFPISRPNLTFSTLTVSNMSPEDSSIYLCSVESGRSGYTFGSGTRLTVV.

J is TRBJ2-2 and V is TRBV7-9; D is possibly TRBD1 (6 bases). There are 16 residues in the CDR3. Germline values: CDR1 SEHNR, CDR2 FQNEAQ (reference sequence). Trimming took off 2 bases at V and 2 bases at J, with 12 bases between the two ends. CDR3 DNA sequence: TGTGCCAGCAGCTTAATACAGGGAATAAACACCGGGGAGCTGTTTTTT. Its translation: CASSLIQGINTGELFF.

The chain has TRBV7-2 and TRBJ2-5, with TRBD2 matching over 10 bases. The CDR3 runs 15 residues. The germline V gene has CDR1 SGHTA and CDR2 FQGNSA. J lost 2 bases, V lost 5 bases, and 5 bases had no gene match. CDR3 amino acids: CASSPSSGGQETQYF. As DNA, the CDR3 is TGTGCCAGCAGCCCCTCTAGCGGGGGACAAGAGACCCAGTACTTC.

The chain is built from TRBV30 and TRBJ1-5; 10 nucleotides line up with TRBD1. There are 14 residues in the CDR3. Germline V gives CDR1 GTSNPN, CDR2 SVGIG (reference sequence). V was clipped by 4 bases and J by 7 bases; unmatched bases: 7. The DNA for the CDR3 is TGTGCCTGGACCCCCGGGGACAGGGGCCAGCCCCAGCATTTT. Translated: CAWTPGDRGQPQHF. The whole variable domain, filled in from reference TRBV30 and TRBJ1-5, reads SQTIHQWPATLVQPVGSPLSLECTVEGTSNPNLYWYRQAAGRGLQLLFYSVGIGQISSEVPQNLSASRPQDRQFILSSKKLLLSDSGFYLCAWTPGDRGQPQHFGDGTRLSIL.

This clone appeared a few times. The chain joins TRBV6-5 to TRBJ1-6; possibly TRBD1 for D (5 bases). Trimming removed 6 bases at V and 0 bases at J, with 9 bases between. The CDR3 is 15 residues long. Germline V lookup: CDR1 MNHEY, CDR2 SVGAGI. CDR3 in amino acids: CASRRQSSYNSPLHF. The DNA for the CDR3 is TGTGCCAGCAGAAGACAGAGCTCCTATAATTCACCCCTCCACTTT.

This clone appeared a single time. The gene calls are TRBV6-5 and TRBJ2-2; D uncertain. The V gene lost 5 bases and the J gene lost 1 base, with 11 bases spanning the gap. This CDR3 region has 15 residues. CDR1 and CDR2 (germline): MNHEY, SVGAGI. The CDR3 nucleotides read TGTGCCAGCAGTCTCAGGACGAGGAACACCGGGGAGCTGTTTTTT. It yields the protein CASSLRTRNTGELFF.

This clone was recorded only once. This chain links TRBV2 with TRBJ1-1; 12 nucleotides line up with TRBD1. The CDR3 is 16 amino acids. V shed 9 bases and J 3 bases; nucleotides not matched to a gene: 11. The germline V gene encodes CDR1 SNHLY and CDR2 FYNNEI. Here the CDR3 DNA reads TGTGCCAGTAACTCCGGGACAGGGGGCAGGGACACTGAAGCTTTCTTT. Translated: CASNSGTGGRDTEAFF.

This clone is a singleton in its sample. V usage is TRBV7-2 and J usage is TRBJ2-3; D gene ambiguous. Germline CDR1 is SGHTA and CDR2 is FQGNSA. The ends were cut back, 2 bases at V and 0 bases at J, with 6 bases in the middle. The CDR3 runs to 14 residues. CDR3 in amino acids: CASSLLGSTDTQYF. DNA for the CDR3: TGTGCCAGCAGCTTATTGGGAAGCACAGATACGCAGTATTTT.

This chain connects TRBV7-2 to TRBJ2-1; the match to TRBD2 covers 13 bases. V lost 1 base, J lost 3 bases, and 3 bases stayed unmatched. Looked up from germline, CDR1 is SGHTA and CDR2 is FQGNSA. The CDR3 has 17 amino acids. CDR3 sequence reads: CASSLGLAGGSYNEQFF. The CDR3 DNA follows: TGTGCCAGCAGCTTAGGACTAGCGGGAGGCAGCTACAATGAGCAGTTCTTC. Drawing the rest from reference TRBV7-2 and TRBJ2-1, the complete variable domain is GAGVSQSPSNKVTEKGKDVELRCDPISGHTALYWYRQSLGQGLEFLIYFQGNSAPDKSGLPSDRFSAERTGGSVSTLTIQRTQQEDSAVYLCASSLGLAGGSYNEQFFGPGTRLTVL.